This T cell receptor (beta chain) was sequenced for a study of blood T cells in healthy people across ages. The second PCR ran roughly 6 to 12 cycles with a sample-barcoded 5' primer and J-beta primers. Each cDNA molecule was tagged by a template-switch adaptor with 12 random nucleotides. One entry per CDR3 protein results from TCRdb running MiXCR on the 5' RACE reads. Here the sample spans about 1,800,000 distinct CDR3 sequences, over 25% being singletons. The J segment lost 6 bases and the V segment lost 6 bases, leaving 9 bases of the junction unmatched. From germline, CDR1 is SEHNR and CDR2 FQNEAQ (reference sequence). The CDR3 length is 16 residues. This clonotype was recorded at least ten times.

The chain joins TRBV7-9 to TRBJ2-1; TRBD2 matches at 12 bases. The TCR sequence derives from a woman in her twenties or thirties in good health. Input material: blood. The CDR3 DNA is TGTGCCAGCAGTCCTACTAGCGGGGGGCCCCTCAATGAGCAGTTCTTC. Protein product: CASSPTSGGPLNEQFF.